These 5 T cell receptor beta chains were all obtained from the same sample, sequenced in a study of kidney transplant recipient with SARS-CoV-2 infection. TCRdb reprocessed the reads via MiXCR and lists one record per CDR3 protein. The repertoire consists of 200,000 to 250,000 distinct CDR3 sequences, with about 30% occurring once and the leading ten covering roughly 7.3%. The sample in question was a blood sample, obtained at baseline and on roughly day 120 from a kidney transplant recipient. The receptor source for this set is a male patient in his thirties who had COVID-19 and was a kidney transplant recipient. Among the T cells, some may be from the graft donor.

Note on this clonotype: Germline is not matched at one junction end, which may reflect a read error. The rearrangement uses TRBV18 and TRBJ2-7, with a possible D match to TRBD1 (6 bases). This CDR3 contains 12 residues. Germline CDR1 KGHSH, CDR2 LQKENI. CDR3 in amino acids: CASSPNRVERYF. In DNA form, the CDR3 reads TGTGCCAGCTCACCAAACAGGGTCGAGCGGTACTTC.

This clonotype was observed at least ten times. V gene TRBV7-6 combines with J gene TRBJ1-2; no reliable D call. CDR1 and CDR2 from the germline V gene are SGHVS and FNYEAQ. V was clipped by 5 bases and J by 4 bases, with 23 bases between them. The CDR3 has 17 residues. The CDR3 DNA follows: TGTGCCAGCAGCAATAAAAATGAATCTCGAAAGACCTATGGCTACACCTTC. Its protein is CASSNKNESRKTYGYTF.

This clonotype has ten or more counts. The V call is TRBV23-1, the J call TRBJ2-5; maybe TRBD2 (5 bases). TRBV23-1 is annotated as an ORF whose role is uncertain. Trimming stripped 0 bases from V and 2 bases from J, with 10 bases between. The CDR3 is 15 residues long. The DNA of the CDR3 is TGCGCCAGCAGTCAATCCGGGGTCTTACAAGAGACCCAGTACTTC. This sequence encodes CASSQSGVLQETQYF.

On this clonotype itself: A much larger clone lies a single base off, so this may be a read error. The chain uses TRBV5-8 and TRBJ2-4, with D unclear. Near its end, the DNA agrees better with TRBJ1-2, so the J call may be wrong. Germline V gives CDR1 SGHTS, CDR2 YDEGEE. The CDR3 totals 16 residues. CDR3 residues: CTSTSVHPRKTYGYTF. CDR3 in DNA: TGTACCAGCACGAGCGTTCATCCACGAAAGACCTATGGCTACACCTTC.

CDR3: CARFIPVVRKTYGYTF. CDR3 nucleotides: TGTGCCAGATTTATTCCAGTGGTGAGAAAGACCTATGGCTACACCTTC. V usage is TRBV5-3 and J usage is TRBJ1-2; no reliable D call. TRBV5-3 is an ORF, and what it does is uncertain. V gave up 7 bases and J gave up 4 bases, with 23 bases separating them. This CDR3 has 16 residues.